Each of the 18 T cell receptor beta chains below was sequenced from the same sample in a study of cytomegalovirus exposure and HLA in healthy donors. The PCR ran on 60 Vbeta and 13 Jbeta primers. The method was immunoSEQ multiplex PCR; TCRdb's version includes in-frame clones alone and lacks a portion of them. The data hold approximately 150,000 clones, with approximately 80% observed a single time. The sample was PBMCs. The receptor source for this set is a woman in her twenties or thirties in good health and CMV-seronegative.

J is TRBJ1-2 and V is TRBV7-3; D remains unclear. This CDR3 comprises 15 residues. V was cut by 3 bases and J by 0 bases, with 11 bases left in between. CDR1 and CDR2 (germline): SGHTA, FQGTGA. The CDR3 coding sequence is TGTGCCAGCAGCTTTGGAGGCAATTCTAACTATGGCTACACCTTC. This gives the protein CASSFGGNSNYGYTF.

The chain recombines TRBV7-6 with TRBJ2-1, with no clear D. CDR1 SGHVS and CDR2 FNYEAQ come from the germline V gene. V lost 1 base and J lost 10, with 11 bases in between. The CDR3 is 13 amino acids. CDR3 DNA sequence: TGTGCCAGCAGCTTAGGATTGCTAGTAGAGCAGTTCTTC. The encoded protein is CASSLGLLVEQFF. Using reference TRBV7-6 and TRBJ2-1 for the parts outside the CDR3, the full variable domain is GAGVSQSPRYKVTKRGQDVALRCDPISGHVSLYWYRQALGQGPEFLTYFNYEAQQDKSGLPNDRFSAERPEGSISTLTIQRTEQRDSAMYRCASSLGLLVEQFFGPGTRLTVL.

This clone was counted between two and nine times. The V gene is TRBV6-5, the J gene TRBJ2-1, with D perhaps matching TRBD1 (5 bases). The V gene lost 9 bases and the J gene lost 7 bases, with 19 bases spanning the gap. This CDR3 is built from 14 residues. Germline CDR1 reads MNHEY; CDR2 reads SVGAGI. The CDR3 protein is CASCTTVNPNEQFF. CDR3 nucleotides: TGTGCCAGTTGTACGACAGTAAACCCAAATGAGCAGTTCTTC.

The chain links TRBV18 to TRBJ1-5, with TRBD1 matching 7 bases. This CDR3 contains 17 residues. V lost 2 bases to trimming and J lost 2 bases; unmatched junction nucleotides: 9. Germline V gene lookup returns CDR1 KGHSH and CDR2 LQKENI. In nucleotides, the CDR3 is TGTGCCAGCTCACCAGTGACAGGGATCGGGGGCAATCAGCCCCAGCATTTT. It encodes CASSPVTGIGGNQPQHF. The variable domain in full, completed from reference TRBV18 and TRBJ1-5, reads NAGVMQNPRHLVRRRGQEARLRCSPMKGHSHVYWYRQLPEEGLKFMVYLQKENIIDESGMPKERFSAEFPKEGPSILRIQQVVRGDSAAYFCASSPVTGIGGNQPQHFGDGTRLSIL.

The chain combines TRBV19 with TRBJ1-1; TRBD1 is a possible D gene (5 bases). V lost 3 bases and J 3 bases, leaving 14 bases between the germline ends. The CDR3 has 15 amino acids. Germline CDR1 LNHDA, CDR2 SQIVND (reference sequence). CDR3 nucleotides: TGTGCCAGTAGTATTGGTGCGGGGCAGTACACTGAAGCTTTCTTT. Amino acid sequence: CASSIGAGQYTEAFF.

This clone was counted a few times. This chain uses TRBV19 with TRBJ1-2; 7 bases agree with TRBD1. Losses at the gene ends were 4 bases for V and 2 bases for J; bases not matched to a gene: 4. This CDR3 contains 14 residues. The germline V gene encodes CDR1 LNHDA and CDR2 SQIVND (reference sequence). CDR3 amino acids: CASSKADRNYGYTF. CDR3 in DNA: TGTGCCAGTAGTAAAGCGGACAGGAACTATGGCTACACCTTC. Combining the CDR3 with reference TRBV19 and TRBJ1-2 gives the whole variable domain DGGITQSPKYLFRKEGQNVTLSCEQNLNHDAMYWYRQDPGQGLRLIYYSQIVNDFQKGDIAEGYSVSREKKESFPLTVTSAQKNPTAFYLCASSKADRNYGYTFGSGTRLTVV.

This rearrangement joins TRBV5-1 to TRBJ1-1; a possible D gene is TRBD1 (6 bases). CDR1 is SGHRS, CDR2 YFSETQ, per germline. CDR3 length: 14 amino acids. Trimming removed 2 bases from V and 1 base from J, with 9 bases in between. CDR3 sequence: CASSFQTGNTEAFF. The CDR3 nucleotides are TGCGCCAGCAGCTTTCAGACAGGGAACACTGAAGCTTTCTTT.

V and J are TRBV28 and TRBJ1-2, with a weak D call TRBD1 (6 bases). Germline V gene data show CDR1 as MDHEN and CDR2 as SYDVKM. The CDR3 totals 16 residues. V was shortened by 1 base and J by 6 bases, with 18 bases between the two germline ends. The CDR3 is CASSLYLGAGVDGYTF. In DNA, the CDR3 is TGTGCCAGCAGTTTATATCTGGGGGCGGGGGTGGATGGCTACACCTTC.

This clone occurred a few times. V and J are TRBV29-1 and TRBJ2-7; a weak D match, TRBD2 (6 bases). The CDR3 covers 14 residues. CDR1 SQVTM and CDR2 ANQGSEA come from the germline V gene. The germline V and J ends were trimmed by 6 bases and 5 bases, with 20 bases remaining between them. CDR3 region: CSVGRGGLGHEQYF. CDR3 nucleotides: TGCAGCGTCGGGCGTGGAGGGCTGGGGCACGAGCAGTACTTC.

The V call is TRBV21-1, the J call TRBJ2-3; TRBD2 is taken as the D call from the table, unchecked against the DNA. TRBV21-1 is classified as a pseudogene. The CDR3 consists of 20 residues. CDR3 amino acids: CASRTVPGTSLYGGTDTQYF. CDR3 bases: TGTGCCAGCAGAACCGTACCCGGGACTAGTCTTTACGGGGGCACAGATACGCAGTATTTT.

The table lists this clone with a count of one. The chain has TRBV7-2 and TRBJ2-7; 14 bases line up with TRBD2. J gave up 3 bases and V 1 base, and 2 bases lay outside the gene matches. Germline CDR1 and CDR2: SGHTA and FQGNSA. The CDR3 length is 16 residues. CDR3 loop: CASSLEGLAGVYEQYF. As DNA, the CDR3 is TGTGCCAGCAGCTTAGAGGGACTAGCGGGAGTCTACGAGCAGTACTTC. The variable domain in full, with the rest retrieved from reference TRBV7-2 and TRBJ2-7, is GAGVSQSPSNKVTEKGKDVELRCDPISGHTALYWYRQSLGQGLEFLIYFQGNSAPDKSGLPSDRFSAERTGGSVSTLTIQRTQQEDSAVYLCASSLEGLAGVYEQYFGPGTRLTVT.

CDR3 protein: CASSRDLVEAEAFF. The CDR3 DNA sequence: TGTGCCAGCAGCCGGGATCTCGTGGAGGCTGAAGCTTTCTTT. This chain connects TRBV4-2 to TRBJ1-1; D not certain. The germline V gene encodes CDR1 LGHNA and CDR2 YNFKEQ. V lost 4 bases to trimming and J lost 6 bases, with 15 bases between them. The CDR3 has 14 amino acids.

This chain uses TRBV5-4 with TRBJ2-3, with a tentative D call TRBD1 (7 bases). The germline CDR1 and CDR2 sequences are SGHNT and YYREEE (reference sequence). The CDR3 has 15 amino acids. With 0 bases removed from V and 5 bases from J, the gap between germline ends came to 13 bases. Here the CDR3 DNA reads TGTGCCAGCAGCTTGGCGGAGGGGGCCGTAGATACGCAGTATTTT. This gives the protein CASSLAEGAVDTQYF.

This clone has only one observation. V is TRBV5-6 and J is TRBJ1-6; D possibly corresponds to TRBD1 (5 bases). The V and J ends lost 2 bases and 9 bases respectively, with 21 bases between them. Germline V gene sequence: CDR1 SGHDT, CDR2 YYEEEE. CDR3 size: 17 residues. The CDR3, as DNA: TGTGCCAGCAGCTTTCCCCCCGGGGGTTCGGATAGTTCACCCCTCCACTTT. Amino acid sequence: CASSFPPGGSDSSPLHF. The entire variable domain, with the rest obtained from reference TRBV5-6 and TRBJ1-6, is as follows: DAGVTQSPTHLIKTRGQQVTLRCSPKSGHDTVSWYQQALGQGPQFIFQYYEEEERQRGNFPDRFSGHQFPNYSSELNVNALLLGDSALYLCASSFPPGGSDSSPLHFGNGTRLTVT.

A few counts support this clone. This chain connects TRBV5-6 to TRBJ1-4; no clear D. The CDR3 length is 16 residues. The germline V gene has CDR1 SGHDT and CDR2 YYEEEE. V gave up 0 bases and J gave up 0 bases, with 9 bases separating them. The CDR3 coding sequence is TGTGCCAGCAGCTTGGGACACCCTGCAACTAATGAAAAACTGTTTTTT. Its protein product is CASSLGHPATNEKLFF.

J is TRBJ2-3 and V is TRBV6-1; TRBD2 agrees at 8 bases. Unmatched junction bases numbered 15, after V lost 2 bases and J lost 2 bases. Germline V gives CDR1 MNHNS, CDR2 SASEGT. The CDR3 length is 19 residues. DNA for the CDR3: TGTGCCAGCAGTGAACTTGATTCGGAGTGGCGGGGGGTCACAGATACGCAGTATTTT. Protein product: CASSELDSEWRGVTDTQYF.

The chain employs TRBV25-1 and TRBJ2-1; no clear D gene. The CDR3 runs 13 residues. The germline CDR1 and CDR2 sequences are MGHDK and SYGVNS. V was shortened by 2 bases and J by 10 bases, with 12 bases between the two germline ends. CDR3 in DNA: TGTGCCAGCAGTGAAGTGGCAGTTGGCGAGCAGTTCTTC. Its protein product is CASSEVAVGEQFF.

The rearrangement uses TRBV5-1 and TRBJ1-2, with TRBD1 identical over 8 bases. The ends lost 4 bases at V and 0 bases at J; junction bases unmatched: 5. The CDR3 sequence is 15 residues long. Germline V gene lookup returns CDR1 SGHRS and CDR2 YFSETQ. The CDR3 region is CASSPGGEPNYGYTF. The CDR3 region has the DNA TGCGCCAGCAGCCCAGGGGGCGAACCTAACTATGGCTACACCTTC. Using reference TRBV5-1 and TRBJ1-2 for the parts outside the CDR3, the full variable domain is KAGVTQTPRYLIKTRGQQVTLSCSPISGHRSVSWYQQTPGQGLQFLFEYFSETQRNKGNFPGRFSGRQFSNSRSEMNVSTLELGDSALYLCASSPGGEPNYGYTFGSGTRLTVV.